The 27 T cell receptor beta chains below come from one sample, sequenced in a study of blood T cell repertoires in COVID-19. Clones were sequenced by immunoSEQ multiplex PCR, and TCRdb holds only the in-frame ones, with some missing. The table lists some 240,000 clones, approximately 88% of them singletons, with around 3% in the top ten. Material: PBMCs or T cells enriched from blood (not recorded which). The receptors stem from a woman aged 40-49 years who had been exposed to COVID-19.

This chain connects TRBV27 to TRBJ1-6, with 9 bases that match TRBD1. Germline values: CDR1 MNHEY, CDR2 SMNVEV (reference sequence). V lost 7 bases to trimming and J lost 10 bases; unmatched junction nucleotides: 8. The length of the CDR3 is 14 residues. The CDR3 DNA sequence: TGTGCCAGCACCGCCGGGACAGGGTTCTCACCCCTCCACTTT. Translation: CASTAGTGFSPLHF.

V usage is TRBV7-9 and J usage is TRBJ1-2, with 9 bases matching TRBD1. This CDR3 is 15 amino acids long. Germline CDR1 and CDR2: SEHNR and FQNEAQ (reference sequence). V gave up 3 bases and J gave up 1 base; unmatched junction bases: 3. Here the CDR3 reads CASSFPGQGNYGYTF. The CDR3 bases are TGTGCCAGCAGCTTCCCGGGACAGGGTAACTATGGCTACACCTTC. Full variable domain (outside the CDR3, taken from reference TRBV7-9 and TRBJ1-2): DTGVSQNPRHKITKRGQNVTFRCDPISEHNRLYWYRQTLGQGPEFLTYFQNEAQLEKSRLLSDRFSAERPKGSFSTLEIQRTEQGDSAMYLCASSFPGQGNYGYTFGSGTRLTVV.

The CDR3 loop reads CASSLVKGQTYEQYF. For the CDR3, the DNA is TGTGCCAGCAGCTTAGTCAAAGGACAGACCTACGAGCAGTACTTC. The rearrangement uses TRBV7-9 and TRBJ2-7; a weak D match, TRBD1 (6 bases). Germline CDR1 reads SEHNR; CDR2 reads FQNEAQ (reference sequence). Trimming pared 1 base from V and 2 bases from J, leaving 12 bases between. The CDR3 has 15 residues. Drawing the rest from reference TRBV7-9 and TRBJ2-7, the complete variable domain is DTGVSQNPRHKITKRGQNVTFRCDPISEHNRLYWYRQTLGQGPEFLTYFQNEAQLEKSRLLSDRFSAERPKGSFSTLEIQRTEQGDSAMYLCASSLVKGQTYEQYFGPGTRLTVT.

This rearrangement joins TRBV11-2 to TRBJ2-3; 7 nucleotides line up with TRBD1. The V gene's germline CDR1 is SGHAT and CDR2 FQNNGV. J lost 0 bases, V lost 4 bases, and 1 base had no gene match. The CDR3 runs to 14 residues. CDR3 sequence: CASSWGQSTDTQYF. The CDR3, as DNA: TGTGCCAGCAGCTGGGGACAGAGCACAGATACGCAGTATTTT.

This chain links TRBV2 with TRBJ1-5, with 8 bases that match TRBD1. V dropped 4 bases and J dropped 5; count of bases not matched to a gene: 4. The germline V gene encodes CDR1 SNHLY and CDR2 FYNNEI. The CDR3 runs 14 residues. The CDR3 DNA sequence: TGTGCCAGCAGTGGGTCAGGGGGCTATCAGCCCCAGCATTTT. Translation: CASSGSGGYQPQHF.

This chain joins TRBV11-2 and TRBJ2-4; 13 nucleotides line up with TRBD2. The junction had 9 bases not matched to a gene; V was cut back by 2 bases and J by 2 bases. The CDR3 consists of 19 residues. Germline V lookup: CDR1 SGHAT, CDR2 FQNNGV. CDR3 protein: CASSLQGTSGTVSKNIQYF. DNA of the CDR3: TGTGCCAGCAGCTTACAAGGGACTAGCGGGACCGTGTCCAAAAACATTCAGTACTTC.

The chain carries TRBV4-2 and TRBJ1-2; unclear D gene. V shed 1 base and J shed 1 base, with 10 bases lying between them. The CDR3 runs 15 residues. CDR1 is LGHNA and CDR2 is YNFKEQ in the germline V gene. This CDR3 reads CASSQGRIDNYGYTF. The CDR3 DNA reads as TGTGCCAGCAGCCAAGGCAGGATAGATAACTATGGCTACACCTTC.

V and J are TRBV28 and TRBJ1-4; 9 bases agree with TRBD1. Germline CDR1 MDHEN, CDR2 SYDVKM. Germline trimming cut 8 bases from V and 7 bases from J; bases unmatched to any gene: 5. This CDR3 contains 13 residues. The CDR3 coding sequence is TGTGCCAGCGGGGGACAGGGATTTGAAAAACTGTTTTTT. Protein sequence: CASGGQGFEKLFF.

V and J are TRBV11-3 and TRBJ2-1; 11 nucleotides align to TRBD2. Germline CDR1 and CDR2: SGHNT and YENEEA. The CDR3 covers 19 residues. J gave up 5 bases and V 5 bases, and 17 bases lay outside the gene matches. The CDR3 loop reads CASSTRWGLAGGLNNEQFF. The CDR3 DNA reads as TGTGCCAGCAGCACACGCTGGGGGCTAGCGGGAGGACTGAACAATGAGCAGTTCTTC.

In its sample, this clone was seen once. This rearrangement joins TRBV18 to TRBJ1-5, with a tentative D call TRBD1 (5 bases). This CDR3 comprises 16 residues. Trimming pared 3 bases from V and 3 bases from J, leaving 15 bases between. From germline, CDR1 is KGHSH and CDR2 LQKENI. CDR3 sequence: CASSPDAGGFNQPQHF. The CDR3 DNA follows: TGTGCCAGCTCACCCGATGCGGGGGGATTCAATCAGCCCCAGCATTTT. The variable domain in full, completed from reference TRBV18 and TRBJ1-5, reads NAGVMQNPRHLVRRRGQEARLRCSPMKGHSHVYWYRQLPEEGLKFMVYLQKENIIDESGMPKERFSAEFPKEGPSILRIQQVVRGDSAAYFCASSPDAGGFNQPQHFGDGTRLSIL.

The chain carries TRBV15 and TRBJ2-5; 7 bases map to TRBD1. This CDR3 has 15 residues. V dropped 8 bases and J dropped 0; count of bases not matched to a gene: 9. Looked up from germline, CDR1 is LNHNV and CDR2 is YYDKDF (reference sequence). CDR3 sequence: CATQPGQSNQETQYF. The CDR3 nucleotides read TGTGCCACCCAACCGGGACAGTCAAACCAAGAGACCCAGTACTTC. Complete variable domain (other parts from reference TRBV15 and TRBJ2-5): DAMVIQNPRYQVTQFGKPVTLSCSQTLNHNVMYWYQQKSSQAPKLLFHYYDKDFNNEADTPDNFQSRRPNTSFCFLDIRSPGLGDTAMYLCATQPGQSNQETQYFGPGTRLLVL.

The V and J genes are TRBV2 and TRBJ2-2; TRBD2 matches 10 bases. The CDR3 runs to 16 residues. V shed 4 bases, J shed 6 bases, and the junction held 8 bases outside the gene matches. Germline V gives CDR1 SNHLY, CDR2 FYNNEI. CDR3 nucleotides: TGTGCCAGCAGTGCAGTTCGAGCGGGGGGGCCCGGGGAGCTGTTTTTT. Its translation is CASSAVRAGGPGELFF.

V usage is TRBV5-1 and J usage is TRBJ2-5; D remains unclear. The CDR3 is 14 residues long. Germline V gene lookup returns CDR1 SGHRS and CDR2 YFSETQ. V was trimmed by 0 bases and J by 3 bases, leaving 9 bases between them. DNA of the CDR3: TGCGCCAGCAGCTTGGGGTCTAGAAAAGAGACCCAGTACTTC. Translated: CASSLGSRKETQYF.

The chain recombines TRBV2 with TRBJ1-6; TRBD1 matches at 7 bases. This CDR3 has 17 amino acids. Germline values: CDR1 SNHLY, CDR2 FYNNEI. The V segment lost 4 bases and the J segment 6 bases; nucleotides outside the gene matches: 12. The CDR3 DNA follows: TGTGCCAGCAGTGGACGGGACAGCTTCGACCTTAATTCACCCCTCCACTTT. Its protein product is CASSGRDSFDLNSPLHF.

This clone occurred a few times. The chain joins TRBV7-9 to TRBJ2-3; 12 bases line up with TRBD1. The V and J ends lost 5 bases and 6 bases, in that order; junction bases with no gene match: 12. The CDR3 is made up of 17 amino acids. Germline CDR1 SEHNR, CDR2 FQNEAQ (reference sequence). CDR3 in amino acids: CASSHLPGTGGQDTQYF. The DNA for the CDR3 is TGTGCCAGCAGCCACCTCCCCGGGACAGGGGGCCAGGATACGCAGTATTTT.

This clone was picked up a small number of times. The J gene is TRBJ2-4, the V gene TRBV5-6; no clear D. Germline CDR1 reads SGHDT; CDR2 reads YYEEEE. V was trimmed by 0 bases and J by 8 bases, leaving 6 bases between them. CDR3 length: 12 amino acids. CDR3 DNA: TGTGCCAGCAGCTTGGGACGGGACATTCAGTACTTC. Translation gives CASSLGRDIQYF.

This clone was picked up one time. The V call is TRBV19, the J call TRBJ1-1; D is unresolved. This CDR3 region has 13 residues. CDR1 and CDR2 from the germline V gene are LNHDA and SQIVND (reference sequence). Trimming took 6 bases from V and 2 from J, leaving 10 bases between them. This CDR3 reads CASSPMANTEAFF. The CDR3 DNA sequence: TGTGCCAGTAGCCCGATGGCTAACACTGAAGCTTTCTTT.

CDR3 sequence reads: CASRADRGVGGNTIYF. The CDR3 region has the DNA TGTGCCAGCAGGGCGGACAGGGGTGTGGGAGGAAACACCATATATTTT. The genes are TRBV2 and TRBJ1-3; TRBD1 matches 9 bases. Germline loops: CDR1 SNHLY, CDR2 FYNNEI. The CDR3 loop spans 16 amino acids. After removal of 6 bases from V and 4 bases from J, the junction contained 10 bases not matched to a gene. The full variable domain, rest sourced from reference TRBV2 and TRBJ1-3, is EPEVTQTPSHQVTQMGQEVILRCVPISNHLYFYWYRQILGQKVEFLVSFYNNEISEKSEIFDDQFSVERPDGSNFTLKIRSTKLEDSAMYFCASRADRGVGGNTIYFGEGSWLTVV.

The gene calls are TRBV9 and TRBJ2-3, with D uncertain. The V gene lost 4 bases and the J gene lost 8 bases, with 20 bases spanning the gap. This CDR3 region has 15 residues. CDR1 is SGDLS and CDR2 is YYNGEE in the germline V gene. CDR3 bases: TGTGCCAGCAGCCCATCAGTGGGTGATAGAGGTACGCAGTATTTT. Protein sequence: CASSPSVGDRGTQYF.

This clone was counted a single time. This chain uses TRBV3-1 (or the pseudogene TRBV3-2) with TRBJ1-2; D not resolved. The CDR3 has 12 amino acids. Germline CDR1 and CDR2: LGHDT and YNNKEL (reference sequence). Trimming stripped 0 bases from V and 6 bases from J, with 5 bases between. CDR3 in DNA: TGTGCCAGCAGCCAAGACTTAGATGGCTACACCTTC. Translation: CASSQDLDGYTF.

The genes are TRBV5-6 and TRBJ2-2; possibly TRBD2 for D (6 bases). The CDR3 length is 15 residues. Trimming removed 3 bases at V and 3 bases at J, with 12 bases between. The germline CDR1 and CDR2 sequences are SGHDT and YYEEEE. The CDR3 loop reads CASSSSGLYTGELFF. The CDR3 region has the DNA TGTGCCAGCAGCTCGTCGGGACTGTACACCGGGGAGCTGTTTTTT.

The chain combines TRBV4-3 with TRBJ2-7, with a possible D match to TRBD1 (5 bases). This CDR3 is built from 15 residues. The germline gives CDR1 LGHNA, CDR2 YSLEER. The V gene lost 0 bases and the J gene lost 6 bases, with 15 bases spanning the gap. In nucleotides, the CDR3 is TGCGCCAGCAGCCAAGAAGGTGGCAGGGTGGGCGAGCAGTACTTC. Protein sequence: CASSQEGGRVGEQYF.

The rearrangement joins TRBV18 to TRBJ1-3, with TRBD1 matching over 7 bases. CDR3 length: 16 amino acids. V lost 2 bases, J lost 0 bases, and 4 bases stayed unmatched. Germline assignment: CDR1 KGHSH and CDR2 LQKENI. The CDR3 nucleotides are TGTGCCAGCTCACCAACCGGGACAGCCTCTGGAAACACCATATATTTT. Translation gives CASSPTGTASGNTIYF.

This clone was observed once. One junction end disagrees with the germline gene, perhaps due to a read error. The rearrangement links TRBV5-1 to TRBJ1-6, with 8 bases fitting TRBD1. Per germline, CDR1 SGHRS and CDR2 YFSETQ. This CDR3 is built from 14 residues. The CDR3 loop reads CASSPRTGNSPLHF. CDR3 nucleotide sequence: TGTGCCAGCAGCCCGCGGACAGGGAATTCACCCCTCCACTTT.

The chain joins TRBV14 to TRBJ2-5; 12 bases agree with TRBD2. The V gene end was trimmed by 4 bases and the J gene end by 7 bases; junction bases not matched to a gene: 4. CDR3 size: 14 residues. Germline loops: CDR1 SGHDN, CDR2 FVKESK. The chain's CDR3 is CASSPLLAGGTQYF. The CDR3 bases are TGTGCCAGCAGCCCATTACTAGCGGGAGGGACCCAGTACTTC.

The V and J genes are TRBV4-1 and TRBJ1-1; a possible D gene is TRBD1 (5 bases). V lost 3 bases, J lost 0 bases, and 11 bases lay in between. This CDR3 is 15 amino acids long. Germline CDR1 MGHRA, CDR2 YSYEKL. CDR3 sequence reads: CASSQSAGMNTEAFF. CDR3 DNA sequence: TGCGCCAGCAGCCAGTCGGCAGGGATGAACACTGAAGCTTTCTTT.

The rearrangement uses TRBV12-5 and TRBJ1-1; D is possibly TRBD1 (5 bases). The V gene lost 5 bases and the J gene lost 5 bases, with 24 bases spanning the gap. This CDR3 comprises 17 residues. Germline V gene data show CDR1 as LGHNT and CDR2 as FRNRAP. CDR3 in amino acids: CASGIKPWTPGGTEAFF. The CDR3, as DNA: TGTGCTAGTGGTATCAAACCGTGGACGCCGGGGGGGACTGAAGCTTTCTTT.